This T cell receptor (beta chain) comes out of a study of graft-versus-host responses after intestinal transplantation. Notes on the study in general: Recipient marrow showed GvH clones, some seen first in ileum or blood.

With regard to this clone: What it binds is not known.

Assay: immunoSEQ multiplex PCR; the TCRdb copy retains only in-frame clones and omits some. The table includes about 19,000 clones, around 79% detected once. Germline V gene sequence: CDR1 LGHNA, CDR2 YNFKEQ. The length of the CDR3 is 17 residues. V dropped 0 bases and J dropped 6; count of bases not matched to a gene: 6. The clonotype comes from a human patient who received an intestinal transplant, so some T cells may come from the graft donor. The source material was PBMCs, sampled 14 days after transplant. J is TRBJ1-5 and V is TRBV4-2; TRBD1 agrees at 12 bases. The CDR3 is CASSQEGTGGAGQPQHF. As DNA, the CDR3 is TGTGCCAGCAGCCAAGAAGGGACAGGGGGCGCGGGTCAGCCCCAGCATTTT.